The T cell receptor beta chain described here comes from a study of blood T cell repertoires in COVID-19. The wider study: The analysed material was cDNA or gDNA that came from T cells, B-cell-depleted T cells, or PBMCs.

In the original processing: From reference gene primer amplification, estimates of nucleated cell counts were derived. Measured with immunoSEQ multiplex PCR; TCRdb has only the in-frame clones, and not every one. V and J calls and clone size are copied from that table; D and trimming were computed from the DNA. The sample lists around 28,000 clones, 80% to 90% seen once, with about 26% in the top ten. The CDR3 loop spans 16 amino acids. Trimming removed 4 bases from V and 7 bases from J; junction bases left unmatched: 10. Germline CDR1 is LGHNA and CDR2 is YNFKEQ. The TCR sequence derives from a man of 80 years or more with acute or convalescent COVID-19. The gene calls are TRBV4-2 and TRBJ1-2; TRBD1 matches 12 bases. Sequenced material: peripheral blood. The CDR3 here is CASSPLGGQGASGYTF. CDR3 nucleotides: TGTGCCAGCAGCCCCCTGGGGGGACAGGGGGCGTCTGGCTACACCTTC.